A single sample is the source of the 4 T cell receptor beta chains below, sequenced in a study of liver allograft versus peripheral blood T cells. At the level of the study: Recipients' peripheral blood supplied the T cell receptor repertoires against which those in transplanted livers were compared.

TCRdb fed the reads into MiXCR, producing one record per CDR3 protein. The sample has some 15,000 distinct CDR3 sequences, roughly a fifth seen once. Every receptor here comes from a human patient who had a liver transplant. Some T cells could come from the graft donor.

This clonotype was observed a few times. The V gene is TRBV6-2 or TRBV6-3, the J gene TRBJ1-5, with D unresolved. The ends were cut back, 2 bases at V and 8 bases at J, with 7 bases in the middle. Germline CDR1 reads MNHEY; CDR2 reads SVGEGT. CDR3 length: 12 amino acids. The CDR3 nucleotides are TGTGCCAGCAGTTACCCCACAGAGCCCCAGCATTTT. Translating it yields CASSYPTEPQHF.

By sample fraction, this clonotype is medium-sized. The V gene is TRBV6-6, the J gene TRBJ1-1; no clear D. The ends were cut back, 5 bases at V and 5 bases at J, with 12 bases in the middle. Germline CDR1 reads MNHNY; CDR2 reads SVGAGI (reference sequence). This CDR3 region has 13 residues. CDR3 residues: CASSSMLGTEAFF. The CDR3 DNA sequence: TGTGCCAGCAGTAGCATGCTAGGGACTGAAGCTTTCTTT.

The chain recombines TRBV12-3 or TRBV12-4 with TRBJ2-7; 8 nucleotides match TRBD1. V lost 6 bases, J lost 9 bases, and 22 bases stayed unmatched. This CDR3 contains 17 residues. CDR3 in amino acids: CASRLFAFAGQADVQYF. The CDR3, as DNA: TGTGCCAGCAGGTTATTCGCCTTCGCGGGACAGGCGGACGTGCAGTACTTC.

This clonotype has just a few counts. The chain recombines TRBV7-2 with TRBJ1-2, with D maybe TRBD1 (5 bases). V was pared by 1 base and J by 6 bases, with 21 bases between. The CDR3 length is 17 residues. Germline V CDR1 and CDR2: SGHTA, FQGNSA. In DNA, the CDR3 is TGTGCCAGCAGCTTAGACGTCGCTACGAGGGGCGCGGATGGCTACACCTTC. Protein: CASSLDVATRGADGYTF.